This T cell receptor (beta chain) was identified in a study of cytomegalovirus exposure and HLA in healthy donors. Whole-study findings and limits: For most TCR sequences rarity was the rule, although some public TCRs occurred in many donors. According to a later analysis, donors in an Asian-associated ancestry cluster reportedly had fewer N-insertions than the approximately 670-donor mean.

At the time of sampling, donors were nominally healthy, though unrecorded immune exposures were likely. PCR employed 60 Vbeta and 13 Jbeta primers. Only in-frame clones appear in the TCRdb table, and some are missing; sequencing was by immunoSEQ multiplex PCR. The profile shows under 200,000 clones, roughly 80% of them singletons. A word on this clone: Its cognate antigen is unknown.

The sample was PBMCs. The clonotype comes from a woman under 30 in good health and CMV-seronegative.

CDR3 nucleotide sequence: TGTGCCAGAAGCTTGGTTACTAGCGGGCCGAACACCGGGGAGCTGTTTTTT. Translated: CARSLVTSGPNTGELFF. V gene TRBV5-3 combines with J gene TRBJ2-2; 9 bases line up with TRBD2. TRBV5-3 is flagged as an ORF with uncertain function. Losses at the gene ends were 0 bases for V and 0 bases for J; bases not matched to a gene: 3. This CDR3 contains 17 residues.